The 23 T cell receptor beta chains in this list originate from one sample, sequenced in a study of blood T cell repertoires in COVID-19. The repertoire was sequenced with immunoSEQ multiplex PCR; TCRdb's copy has only in-frame clones and lacks some. In the table there are more than 40,000 clones, roughly 89% of which are singletons. The sample was peripheral blood. The receptors here all came from an elderly man with acute or convalescent COVID-19.

The chain combines TRBV7-9 with TRBJ1-5; 9 bases are a match to TRBD1. CDR3 length equals 14 residues. The germline gives CDR1 SEHNR, CDR2 FQNEAQ (reference sequence). Trimming removed 5 bases from V and 2 bases from J; junction bases left unmatched: 1. CDR3 residues: CASSRTGGNQPQHF. The CDR3, as DNA: TGTGCCAGCAGCCGGACAGGGGGCAATCAGCCCCAGCATTTT.

The chain has TRBV18 and TRBJ2-5, with D unresolved. V lost 3 bases, J lost 5 bases, and 19 bases lay in between. Looked up from germline, CDR1 is KGHSH and CDR2 is LQKENI. The CDR3 contains 16 residues. The CDR3: CASSPLSRLVSETQYF. Written as DNA, the CDR3 is TGTGCCAGCTCACCTCTGAGCCGGCTAGTATCGGAGACCCAGTACTTC.

On this clone: Germline and junction disagree at one end, which may indicate a read error. CDR3 in amino acids: CASSIDLTGELLF. The CDR3 region has the DNA TGTGCCAGTAGTATCGACCTCACCGGGGAGCTGCTTTTT. The rearrangement uses TRBV19 and TRBJ2-2; weak D call: TRBD2 (5 bases). The germline V gene encodes CDR1 LNHDA and CDR2 SQIVND (reference sequence). This CDR3 comprises 13 residues.

The rearrangement joins TRBV10-2 to TRBJ1-5; 9 nucleotides line up with TRBD1. Germline CDR1 is WSHSY and CDR2 is SAAADI. The J segment lost 6 bases and the V segment lost 8 bases, leaving 8 bases of the junction unmatched. The CDR3 sequence is 14 residues long. CDR3 loop: CASGNRGQSQPQHF. The DNA of the CDR3 is TGCGCCAGCGGGAACAGGGGGCAGAGTCAGCCCCAGCATTTT.

This sequence joins TRBV5-6 and TRBJ2-7; 8 bases are shared with TRBD1. J was trimmed by 6 bases and V by 4 bases; bases with no gene match: 6. The CDR3 totals 13 residues. Germline V gives CDR1 SGHDT, CDR2 YYEEEE. CDR3 in amino acids: CASSQTTGVEQYF. The CDR3 coding sequence is TGTGCCAGCAGCCAGACGACAGGGGTCGAGCAGTACTTC.

Written as DNA, the CDR3 is TGTGCCAGCAGCCTGGGGACAGGGGTAAATGGCTACACCTTC. This sequence encodes CASSLGTGVNGYTF. This chain connects TRBV5-4 to TRBJ1-2; TRBD1 aligns across 10 bases. Losses at the gene ends were 4 bases for V and 6 bases for J; bases not matched to a gene: 6. This CDR3 has 14 amino acids. Germline-derived CDR1 and CDR2 are SGHNT and YYREEE (reference sequence).

CDR3 sequence reads: CASSPGTGSYEQYF. The CDR3 DNA sequence: TGCGCCAGCAGCCCGGGAACGGGGTCCTACGAGCAGTACTTC. The chain is built from TRBV5-1 and TRBJ2-7, with D possibly matching TRBD2 (5 bases). Trimming removed 4 bases at V and 1 base at J, with 12 bases between. Per the germline V gene, CDR1 is SGHRS and CDR2 is YFSETQ. This CDR3 spans 14 amino acids.

This clone was counted between two and nine times. This sample also contains other DNA sequences that code for the same CDR3. This chain links TRBV27 with TRBJ1-1; no definite D call. CDR3 length: 15 residues. V lost 1 base and J lost 1, with 10 bases in between. Germline assignment: CDR1 MNHEY and CDR2 SMNVEV (reference sequence). CDR3 nucleotides: TGTGCCAGCAGTTTATTGGCAGAAAAGAACACTGAAGCTTTCTTT. This codes for CASSLLAEKNTEAFF.

The chain uses TRBV2 and TRBJ1-3; 7 nucleotides agree with TRBD1. The CDR3 totals 14 residues. After removal of 5 bases from V and 2 bases from J, the junction contained 3 bases not matched to a gene. Germline loops: CDR1 SNHLY, CDR2 FYNNEI. The CDR3 sequence: CASSKGGAGNTIYF. In DNA, the CDR3 is TGTGCCAGCAGTAAAGGGGGCGCTGGAAACACCATATATTTT.

The chain uses TRBV6-2 or TRBV6-3 and TRBJ2-1; 10 bases fit TRBD2. J gave up 0 bases and V 5 bases, and 1 base lay outside the gene matches. CDR1 is MNHEY and CDR2 is SVGEGT in the germline V gene. CDR3 size: 15 residues. The DNA for the CDR3 is TGTGCCAGCAGTGTAGCGGGGGGCTCCTACAATGAGCAGTTCTTC. Residues: CASSVAGGSYNEQFF.

The chain combines TRBV7-2 with TRBJ2-1, with D perhaps matching TRBD2 (6 bases). The CDR3 is made up of 13 amino acids. V was cut by 5 bases and J by 7 bases, with 12 bases left in between. Germline V gene sequence: CDR1 SGHTA, CDR2 FQGNSA. In DNA, the CDR3 is TGTGCCAGCAGCCCGGAGGGGCTAAATGAGCAGTTCTTC. Translation gives CASSPEGLNEQFF.

This clone appeared a few times. This chain links TRBV7-3 with TRBJ2-2; the match to TRBD1 covers 7 bases. Germline V gene lookup returns CDR1 SGHTA and CDR2 FQGTGA. The CDR3 consists of 16 residues. The V gene end was trimmed by 1 base and the J gene end by 1 base; junction bases not matched to a gene: 3. The CDR3 loop reads CASSLRRGQNTGELFF. As DNA, the CDR3 is TGTGCCAGCAGCTTAAGAAGGGGGCAGAACACCGGGGAGCTGTTTTTT.

The chain combines TRBV10-3 with TRBJ2-3, with 8 bases lining up with TRBD1. The V gene's germline CDR1 is ENHRY and CDR2 SYGVKD. The CDR3 has 13 residues. Germline trimming cut 8 bases from V and 1 base from J; bases unmatched to any gene: 2. This chain's CDR3 is CAIGQGGTDTQYF. CDR3 DNA: TGTGCCATCGGACAGGGAGGCACAGATACGCAGTATTTT.

The chain has TRBV9 and TRBJ2-5, with a tentative D call TRBD1 (6 bases). The germline gives CDR1 SGDLS, CDR2 YYNGEE. V lost 0 bases to trimming and J lost 2 bases, with 20 bases between them. This CDR3 is built from 18 residues. The CDR3 loop is CASSVGVGRGNTQETQYF. As DNA, the CDR3 is TGTGCCAGCAGCGTAGGGGTAGGCAGGGGAAACACTCAAGAGACCCAGTACTTC. The full variable domain, completed using reference TRBV9 and TRBJ2-5, is DSGVTQTPKHLITATGQRVTLRCSPRSGDLSVYWYQQSLDQGLQFLIQYYNGEERAKGNILERFSAQQFPDLHSELNLSSLELGDSALYFCASSVGVGRGNTQETQYFGPGTRLLVL.

The V call is TRBV29-1, the J call TRBJ2-5; D is unclear. Germline-derived CDR1 and CDR2 are SQVTM and ANQGSEA. This CDR3 has 10 amino acids. V was shortened by 5 bases and J by 5 bases, with 6 bases between the two germline ends. The CDR3 here is CSVSRETQYF. In nucleotides, the CDR3 is TGCAGCGTTTCGAGGGAGACCCAGTACTTC. The variable domain in full, with the rest retrieved from reference TRBV29-1 and TRBJ2-5, is SAVISQKPSRDICQRGTSLTIQCQVDSQVTMMFWYRQQPGQSLTLIATANQGSEATYESGFVIDKFPISRPNLTFSTLTVSNMSPEDSSIYLCSVSRETQYFGPGTRLLVL.

This chain connects TRBV9 to TRBJ1-2; D remains ambiguous. Per the germline V gene, CDR1 is SGDLS and CDR2 is YYNGEE. The CDR3 spans 12 residues. Trimming left V 4 bases short and J 8 bases short, with 12 bases between. The CDR3 sequence is CASSLGSGGYTF. Written as DNA, the CDR3 is TGTGCCAGCAGCCTAGGGAGTGGGGGCTACACCTTC.

The chain combines TRBV7-8 with TRBJ1-4; 7 bases are a match to TRBD1. Per the germline V gene, CDR1 is SGHVS and CDR2 is FQNEAQ. The CDR3 extends over 14 amino acids. V lost 1 base, J lost 11 bases, and 7 bases stayed unmatched. The CDR3 nucleotides read TGTGCCAGCAGCTTAGAGGCAGGGGGTCGGAAACTGTTTTTT. Translating it yields CASSLEAGGRKLFF.

The J gene is TRBJ1-6, the V gene TRBV28; 7 bases are shared with TRBD1. The V gene end was trimmed by 8 bases and the J gene end by 9 bases; junction bases not matched to a gene: 4. The CDR3 is 12 amino acids. In germline, CDR1 is MDHEN, CDR2 SYDVKM. CDR3 DNA sequence: TGTGCCAGCTACAGGGGCGGTTCACCCCTCCACTTT. It translates to CASYRGGSPLHF.

The chain employs TRBV29-1 and TRBJ2-1, with 10 positions matching TRBD2. The CDR3 has 14 residues. Per the germline V gene, CDR1 is SQVTM and CDR2 is ANQGSEA. The trim removed 3 bases at V and 7 bases at J, leaving 6 bases unmatched. CDR3 sequence (DNA): TGCAGCGTTGATAGTAGCGGGGGGTGGAATGAGCAGTTCTTC. Protein sequence: CSVDSSGGWNEQFF.

V gene TRBV30 combines with J gene TRBJ2-7, with 12 bases that match TRBD1. V dropped 1 base and J dropped 7; count of bases not matched to a gene: 2. Per the germline V gene, CDR1 is GTSNPN and CDR2 is SVGIG (reference sequence). The CDR3 is 13 residues long. The CDR3 here is CAWSGDRGLEQYF. DNA of the CDR3: TGTGCCTGGAGTGGGGACAGGGGGCTTGAGCAGTACTTC.

The rearrangement joins TRBV5-1 to TRBJ2-7; the match to TRBD1 covers 7 bases. Germline V lookup: CDR1 SGHRS, CDR2 YFSETQ. This CDR3 has 15 residues. The V segment lost 5 bases and the J segment 3 bases; nucleotides outside the gene matches: 11. CDR3 loop: CASSQSGTDLYEQYF. The CDR3 DNA reads TGCGCCAGCAGTCAATCCGGGACAGACCTCTACGAGCAGTACTTC.

This chain uses TRBV3-1 (or the pseudogene TRBV3-2) with TRBJ1-3, with TRBD1 as a possible D gene (5 bases). The CDR3 is 15 residues long. Looked up from germline, CDR1 is LGHDT and CDR2 is YNNKEL (reference sequence). V was pared by 4 bases and J by 6 bases, with 16 bases between. CDR3 region: CASSPDILFVNTIYF. The CDR3 DNA sequence: TGTGCCAGCAGCCCGGACATACTTTTTGTAAACACCATATATTTT.

The J gene is TRBJ1-1, the V gene TRBV7-3; a weak D match, TRBD1 (5 bases). The CDR3 consists of 14 residues. V lost 3 bases and J 3 bases, leaving 11 bases between the germline ends. The V gene's germline CDR1 is SGHTA and CDR2 FQGTGA. The DNA for the CDR3 is TGTGCCAGCAGCTTGGGACGGGGGTACACTGAAGCTTTCTTT. Amino acid sequence: CASSLGRGYTEAFF.